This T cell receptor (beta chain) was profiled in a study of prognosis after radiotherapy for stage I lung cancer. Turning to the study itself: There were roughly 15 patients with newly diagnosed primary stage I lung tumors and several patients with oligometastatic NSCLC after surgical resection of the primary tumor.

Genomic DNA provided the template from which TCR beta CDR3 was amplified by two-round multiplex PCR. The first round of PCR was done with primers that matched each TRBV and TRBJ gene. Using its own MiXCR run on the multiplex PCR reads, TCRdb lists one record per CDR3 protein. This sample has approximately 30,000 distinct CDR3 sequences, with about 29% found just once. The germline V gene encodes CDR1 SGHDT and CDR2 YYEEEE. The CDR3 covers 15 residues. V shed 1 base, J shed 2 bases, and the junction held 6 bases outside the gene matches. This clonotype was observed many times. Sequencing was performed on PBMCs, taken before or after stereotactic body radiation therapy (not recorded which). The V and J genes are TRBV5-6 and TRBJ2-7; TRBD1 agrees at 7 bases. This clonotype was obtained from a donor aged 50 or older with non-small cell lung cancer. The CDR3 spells CASSLMDRPTYEQYF. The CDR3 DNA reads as TGTGCCAGCAGCTTGATGGACAGGCCAACCTACGAGCAGTACTTC.